A single sample gave rise to the 28 T cell receptor beta chains below, sequenced in a study of blood T cells in healthy people across ages. Together with a sample-barcoded 5' primer, a J-beta primer mix was included in a second PCR lasting about 6 to 12 cycles. In TCRdb, the 5' RACE reads were re-called with MiXCR into one record per CDR3 protein. The table includes 1.5 million to 2 million distinct CDR3 sequences, roughly 27% detected once. Sequencing input: blood. The receptors were gathered from a woman aged 25 to 39 in good health.

This clonotype was recorded a few times. This rearrangement joins TRBV24-1 to TRBJ2-7; D ambiguous. Germline CDR1 and CDR2: KGHDR and SFDVKD. This CDR3 is built from 13 residues. The V and J ends lost 3 bases and 3 bases respectively, with 8 bases between them. The DNA of the CDR3 is TGTGCCACCAGTGATGCATCTGGCTACGAGCAGTACTTC. Its translation is CATSDASGYEQYF.

Ten or more counts support this clonotype. The chain carries TRBV12-3 or TRBV12-4 and TRBJ2-7; 9 bases map to TRBD1. The CDR3 spans 13 residues. V was clipped by 6 bases and J by 3 bases; unmatched bases: 3. The CDR3 nucleotides read TGTGCCAGCAGGCCGGGACAGGGCTACGAGCAGTACTTC. Its translation is CASRPGQGYEQYF.

For this clonotype: The junction departs from germline at one end; a sequencing error may be responsible. The chain carries TRBV7-3 and TRBJ2-7, with 9 nucleotides matching TRBD2. Germline V gene data show CDR1 as SGHTA and CDR2 as FQGTGA. CDR3 length: 14 amino acids. DNA of the CDR3: TGTGCCAGCAGCTCCGCGGGGGGGGACTACGAGCGGTACTTC. It encodes CASSSAGGDYERYF. Drawing the rest from reference TRBV7-3 and TRBJ2-7, the complete variable domain is GAGVSQTPSNKVTEKGKYVELRCDPISGHTALYWYRQSLGQGPEFLIYFQGTGAADDSGLPNDRFFAVRPEGSVSTLKIQRTERGDSAVYLCASSSAGGDYERYFGPGTRLTVT.

Remarks on this clonotype: This may come from a read error, since a much larger clone is one base off. V is TRBV6-6 and J is TRBJ2-4; no reliable D call. CDR1 MNHNY and CDR2 SVGAGI come from the germline V gene (reference sequence). The CDR3 length is 15 residues. CDR3 DNA sequence: TGTGCCTGCAGGAGACGAAATGGGGCCAAAAACATTCAGTACTTC. Protein product: CACRRRNGAKNIQYF.

The V gene is TRBV6-1, the J gene TRBJ2-5; possible D gene TRBD1, 6 bases. From germline, CDR1 is MNHNS and CDR2 SASEGT. CDR3 length: 14 residues. V lost 3 bases, J lost 5 bases, and 13 bases lay in between. Here the CDR3 DNA reads TGTGCCAGCAGTGAGAGGGGGAGAGGTGAGACCCAGTACTTC. This translates into CASSERGRGETQYF.

CDR3 sequence (DNA): TGTGCCAGCAGCTTAGGGAACAGGGAAAATGAGCAGTTCTTC. It codes for CASSLGNRENEQFF. J is TRBJ2-1 and V is TRBV11-1, with a possible D match to TRBD1 (6 bases). This CDR3 has 14 residues. The V and J ends lost 1 base and 7 bases respectively, with 11 bases between them. Looked up from germline, CDR1 is SGHAT and CDR2 is FQDESV (reference sequence).

This clonotype was detected only a few times. This chain links TRBV5-4 with TRBJ2-7; D is undetermined. The J call may be wrong; the DNA end is better matched by TRBJ2-5. The CDR3 spans 14 residues. Germline assignment: CDR1 SGHNT and CDR2 YYREEE (reference sequence). For the CDR3, the DNA is TGTGCCAGCAGCTTGGGAGGCTCGCCCGAGACCCAGTACTTC. Translation: CASSLGGSPETQYF.

The CDR3 DNA sequence: TGCAGCCTCTGGACAACAGATACGCAGTATTTT. It codes for CSLWTTDTQYF. This chain uses TRBV29-1 with TRBJ2-3, with D perhaps matching TRBD1 (5 bases). Trimming removed 8 bases from V and 3 bases from J, with 9 bases in between. Germline assignment: CDR1 SQVTM and CDR2 ANQGSEA. The length of the CDR3 is 11 residues.

This clonotype turned up a few times. This chain joins TRBV5-1 and TRBJ2-7; D remains ambiguous. Germline CDR1 SGHRS, CDR2 YFSETQ. The CDR3 length is 15 residues. The V gene lost 4 bases and the J gene lost 4 bases, with 18 bases spanning the gap. CDR3: CASSVVDSVLYEQYF. The CDR3 coding sequence is TGCGCCAGCAGCGTGGTGGATTCGGTCTTGTACGAGCAGTACTTC.

This clonotype was observed a handful of times. J is TRBJ2-5 and V is TRBV6-6; 11 bases agree with TRBD2. CDR3 length: 15 residues. After removal of 7 bases from V and 5 bases from J, the junction contained 9 bases not matched to a gene. Germline-derived CDR1 and CDR2 are MNHNY and SVGAGI (reference sequence). This CDR3 reads CASTFSGGAVETQYF. The CDR3 nucleotides are TGTGCCAGCACCTTTAGCGGGGGGGCCGTGGAGACCCAGTACTTC.

This clonotype has ten or more counts. The chain couples TRBV6-5 to TRBJ1-6, with D maybe TRBD1 (5 bases). CDR3 length: 15 amino acids. The V and J ends lost 5 bases and 6 bases respectively, with 14 bases between them. Germline V gene sequence: CDR1 MNHEY, CDR2 SVGAGI. CDR3 coding DNA: TGTGCCAGCAGTAAAACCGGGACGGGTAATTCACCCCTCCACTTT. It codes for CASSKTGTGNSPLHF.

This clonotype occurred a few times. The chain has TRBV29-1 and TRBJ1-2; 8 bases are shared with TRBD1. The V segment lost 5 bases and the J segment 5 bases; nucleotides outside the gene matches: 10. Per germline, CDR1 SQVTM and CDR2 ANQGSEA. This CDR3 region has 14 residues. Here the CDR3 DNA reads TGCAGCGTTCATCTGCAGGGGGCTAGGTATGGCTACACCTTC. This encodes CSVHLQGARYGYTF. Full variable domain (remainder filled in from reference TRBV29-1 and TRBJ1-2): SAVISQKPSRDICQRGTSLTIQCQVDSQVTMMFWYRQQPGQSLTLIATANQGSEATYESGFVIDKFPISRPNLTFSTLTVSNMSPEDSSIYLCSVHLQGARYGYTFGSGTRLTVV.

The chain joins TRBV5-5 to TRBJ2-1; 8 bases agree with TRBD2. CDR1 and CDR2 from the germline V gene are SGHKS and YYEKEE (reference sequence). CDR3 length: 15 residues. The junction had 6 bases not matched to a gene; V was cut back by 0 bases and J by 7 bases. The CDR3 region is CASSLVGTRANEQFF. The CDR3 DNA reads as TGTGCCAGCAGCTTGGTTGGGACTAGGGCTAATGAGCAGTTCTTC. The variable domain in full, with the rest retrieved from reference TRBV5-5 and TRBJ2-1, is DAGVTQSPTHLIKTRGQQVTLRCSPISGHKSVSWYQQVLGQGPQFIFQYYEKEERGRGNFPDRFSARQFPNYSSELNVNALLLGDSALYLCASSLVGTRANEQFFGPGTRLTVL.

On this clonotype: A much larger clone differs by one base, so this may be a read error. V usage is TRBV9 and J usage is TRBJ2-1, with D hard to call. This CDR3 has 14 residues. V lost 2 bases and J lost 13, with 19 bases in between. From germline, CDR1 is SGDLS and CDR2 YYNGEE. CDR3 sequence reads: CASSVTLQRETQFF. CDR3 in DNA: TGTGCCAGCAGCGTGACCCTTCAGAGAGAGACCCAGTTCTTC.

This clonotype showed up just a few times. The V call is TRBV6-2 or TRBV6-3, the J call TRBJ2-7; 10 nucleotides align to TRBD1. Germline trimming cut 5 bases from V and 0 bases from J; bases unmatched to any gene: 16. The CDR3 totals 19 residues. Germline CDR1 and CDR2: MNHEY and SVGEGT. The DNA for the CDR3 is TGTGCCAGCAGTCGTCGGGACAGGGGAAGGCGGCCGAGCTCCTACGAGCAGTACTTC. Residues: CASSRRDRGRRPSSYEQYF.

This clonotype was recorded many times. The chain is built from TRBV3-1 and TRBJ1-1; 10 nucleotides align to TRBD1. Losses at the gene ends were 4 bases for V and 1 base for J; bases not matched to a gene: 9. This CDR3 is built from 17 residues. The germline CDR1 and CDR2 sequences are LGHDT and YNNKEL (reference sequence). In DNA, the CDR3 is TGTGCCAGCAGCCTTCGACAGGGGGCGGACAGGAACACTGAAGCTTTCTTT. It yields the protein CASSLRQGADRNTEAFF.

This clonotype has only a few counts. V gene TRBV20-1 combines with J gene TRBJ2-1; 14 nucleotides match TRBD2. Unmatched junction bases numbered 3, after V lost 5 bases and J lost 3 bases. CDR3 length: 15 amino acids. CDR1 is DFQATT, CDR2 SNEGSKA, per germline (reference sequence). DNA of the CDR3: TGCAGTGCTGCGGGGACTAGCGGGGGCTACAATGAGCAGTTCTTC. Translated, it gives CSAAGTSGGYNEQFF.

The J gene is TRBJ1-1, the V gene TRBV28, with 7 bases fitting TRBD1. Germline V gene lookup returns CDR1 MDHEN and CDR2 SYDVKM. V lost 7 bases to trimming and J lost 4 bases; unmatched junction nucleotides: 6. The CDR3 has 13 amino acids. The CDR3 DNA reads TGTGCCAGCATTACACGACAGGGCACTGAAGCTTTCTTT. Amino acids: CASITRQGTEAFF.

This clonotype was observed at least ten times. The junction and the germline gene differ at one end; a read error may be behind it. The chain carries TRBV5-1 and TRBJ2-7; 10 bases are a match to TRBD2. Per the germline V gene, CDR1 is SGHRS and CDR2 is YFSETQ. The CDR3 is 14 residues long. The CDR3, as DNA: TGTGCCAGCAGCTCAGGACTAGCGGTCTACGAGCAGTACTTC. It codes for CASSSGLAVYEQYF. The variable domain in full, completed from reference TRBV5-1 and TRBJ2-7, reads KAGVTQTPRYLIKTRGQQVTLSCSPISGHRSVSWYQQTPGQGLQFLFEYFSETQRNKGNFPGRFSGRQFSNSRSEMNVSTLELGDSALYLCASSSGLAVYEQYFGPGTRLTVT.

The chain joins TRBV20-1 to TRBJ2-5, with D perhaps TRBD1 (7 bases). Per the germline V gene, CDR1 is DFQATT and CDR2 is SNEGSKA (reference sequence). V dropped 4 bases and J dropped 5 bases, with 14 bases sitting between them. CDR3 length equals 13 residues. CDR3 DNA sequence: TGCAGTGCTACGGCTCCAGGGGGGGAGACCCAGTACTTC. Amino acids: CSATAPGGETQYF.

The chain couples TRBV20-1 to TRBJ2-5; TRBD2 matches at 11 bases. V lost 0 bases, J lost 11 bases, and 5 bases stayed unmatched. This CDR3 region has 13 residues. The germline V gene has CDR1 DFQATT and CDR2 SNEGSKA (reference sequence). The CDR3 is CSARDELAGEQYF. The DNA of the CDR3 is TGCAGTGCTAGAGATGAACTAGCGGGGGAGCAGTACTTC.

This clonotype was seen a few times. The V and J genes are TRBV21-1 and TRBJ2-3. TRBV21-1 is reported as a pseudogene. This CDR3 is 15 amino acids long. CDR3 bases: TGTGCCAGCAGCAAAGCGACGAGCGCCACAGATACGCAGTATTTT. Its translation is CASSKATSATDTQYF.

This clonotype was seen more than once but under ten times. V gene TRBV3-1 combines with J gene TRBJ2-5, with D possibly called TRBD1 or TRBD2 (5 bases each). The V end was cut by 2 bases, the J end by 2 bases, with 21 bases between. The CDR3 is 18 amino acids. Germline CDR1 reads LGHDT; CDR2 reads YNNKEL (reference sequence). CDR3 protein: CASSQLPPGAELQETQYF. CDR3 sequence (DNA): TGTGCCAGCAGCCAATTGCCCCCCGGGGCGGAACTACAAGAGACCCAGTACTTC.

V gene TRBV3-1 combines with J gene TRBJ2-2, with D uncertain. This CDR3 is built from 13 residues. Germline V gives CDR1 LGHDT, CDR2 YNNKEL (reference sequence). Trimming removed 0 bases at V and 6 bases at J, with 5 bases between. The CDR3 DNA sequence: TGTGCCAGCAGCCAAGAGGCCCCCGGGGAGCTGTTTTTT. Translation: CASSQEAPGELFF.

Here the CDR3 reads CASSPSTLGEQYF. In nucleotides, the CDR3 is TGTGCCAGCTCTCCCAGCACCTTGGGCGAGCAGTACTTC. The chain combines TRBV18 with TRBJ2-7; D is unclear. This CDR3 is 13 amino acids long. The V end was cut by 6 bases, the J end by 6 bases, with 15 bases between. Germline lookup yields CDR1 KGHSH and CDR2 LQKENI.

This chain connects TRBV20-1 to TRBJ2-1; D not resolved. Germline CDR1 is DFQATT and CDR2 is SNEGSKA (reference sequence). The CDR3 consists of 10 residues. V lost 1 base, J lost 15 bases, and 10 bases lay in between. The CDR3 DNA reads as TGCAGTGCTAGAGGCCGATGGGGGTTCTTC. The encoded protein is CSARGRWGFF.

The chain carries TRBV5-5 and TRBJ2-1; 12 bases match TRBD2. The CDR3 spans 13 residues. V trimming: 0 bases; J trimming: 12 bases; junction bases outside the gene matches: 1. From germline, CDR1 is SGHKS and CDR2 YYEKEE (reference sequence). The CDR3 reads CASSLELAGGQFF. CDR3 sequence (DNA): TGTGCCAGCAGCTTGGAACTAGCGGGAGGGCAGTTCTTC.

This clonotype was recorded a few times. This chain connects TRBV12-3 or TRBV12-4 to TRBJ1-2, with a tentative D call TRBD1 (5 bases). The CDR3 contains 13 residues. The ends were cut back, 3 bases at V and 3 bases at J, with 8 bases in the middle. CDR3 coding DNA: TGTGCCAGCAGTTTGGACACCCACTATGGCTACACCTTC. The encoded protein is CASSLDTHYGYTF.